These 18 T cell receptor beta chains were sequenced from one sample in a study of cytomegalovirus exposure and HLA in healthy donors. PCR involved 60 Vbeta and 13 Jbeta primers. TCRdb keeps only in-frame clones here, not all; method: immunoSEQ multiplex PCR. The table includes about 190,000 clones, 75% to 80% detected once. Sequenced: PBMCs. The source is a woman aged 25 to 39 in good health and CMV-seropositive.

The chain links TRBV6-6 to TRBJ1-2, with D maybe TRBD1 (5 bases). Germline-derived CDR1 and CDR2 are MNHNY and SVGAGI (reference sequence). The CDR3 is 14 amino acids. The V and J ends lost 5 bases and 7 bases respectively, with 17 bases between them. The CDR3 DNA reads TGTGCCAGCAGTGACCCCCCCAGGGCAGGTGGCTACACCTTC. Translation: CASSDPPRAGGYTF.

The gene calls are TRBV5-1 and TRBJ2-5; TRBD1 aligns across 8 bases. There are 14 residues in the CDR3. Germline CDR1 SGHRS, CDR2 YFSETQ. V was clipped by 9 bases and J by 1 base; unmatched bases: 8. Here the CDR3 DNA reads TGCGCCACCCCGGACAGGGTTGGCCAAGAGACCCAGTACTTC. It specifies CATPDRVGQETQYF.

This clone turned up a few times. The chain couples TRBV28 to TRBJ2-7; TRBD2 matches 12 bases. The CDR3 sequence is 14 residues long. CDR1 and CDR2 from the germline V gene are MDHEN and SYDVKM. V was pared by 6 bases and J by 1 base, with 1 base of the junction left unmatched. CDR3 nucleotide sequence: TGTGCCAGCAGGACTAGCGGGAGTTCCTACGAGCAGTACTTC. It encodes CASRTSGSSYEQYF.

This clone showed up just a few times. The chain recombines TRBV10-3 with TRBJ2-7; 7 bases match TRBD1. J gave up 5 bases and V 9 bases, and 10 bases lay outside the gene matches. Germline assignment: CDR1 ENHRY and CDR2 SYGVKD. The CDR3 runs to 13 residues. The CDR3 nucleotides are TGTGCCATAATGGCAGGGGGATTAAACGAGCAGTACTTC. It encodes CAIMAGGLNEQYF.

The rearrangement links TRBV30 to TRBJ1-1; 7 bases are shared with TRBD1. CDR1 GTSNPN and CDR2 SVGIG come from the germline V gene (reference sequence). V lost 5 bases and J lost 5; bases outside the gene matches: 8. The CDR3 loop spans 13 amino acids. The CDR3 sequence: CAWERTGLTEAFF. In DNA form, the CDR3 reads TGTGCCTGGGAGAGGACAGGACTAACTGAAGCTTTCTTT.

The J gene is TRBJ2-2, the V gene TRBV29-1, with TRBD2 matching over 15 bases. V lost 5 bases, J lost 7 bases, and 8 bases stayed unmatched. The germline CDR1 and CDR2 sequences are SQVTM and ANQGSEA. The CDR3 consists of 16 residues. The CDR3 DNA sequence: TGCAGCGTTCGCAGGACTAGCGGGGGGGCCGGCGGGGAGCTGTTTTTT. Residues: CSVRRTSGGAGGELFF.

This rearrangement joins TRBV19 to TRBJ2-7; 8 bases are a match to TRBD1. The CDR3 is 13 residues long. The V gene's germline CDR1 is LNHDA and CDR2 SQIVND (reference sequence). The V gene end was trimmed by 10 bases and the J gene end by 6 bases; junction bases not matched to a gene: 11. The CDR3 DNA reads TGTGCCACTTACGACAGGGGACGGGGCGAGCAGTACTTC. Its translation is CATYDRGRGEQYF.

The V call is TRBV5-4, the J call TRBJ2-1, with 10 bases matching TRBD1. Germline assignment: CDR1 SGHNT and CDR2 YYREEE (reference sequence). The trim removed 2 bases at V and 6 bases at J, leaving 5 bases unmatched. The CDR3 contains 15 residues. The chain's CDR3 is CASSFGTGVGNEQFF. The DNA of the CDR3 is TGTGCCAGCAGCTTCGGGACAGGGGTAGGCAATGAGCAGTTCTTC.

The V gene is TRBV28, the J gene TRBJ1-5; no reliable D call. The CDR3 extends over 13 amino acids. V was trimmed by 3 bases and J by 4 bases, leaving 7 bases between them. The germline V gene encodes CDR1 MDHEN and CDR2 SYDVKM. The CDR3 is CASSLTTNQPQHF. The CDR3, as DNA: TGTGCCAGCAGTTTGACGACAAATCAGCCCCAGCATTTT.

The rearrangement uses TRBV11-2 and TRBJ2-3, with TRBD2 identical over 9 bases. J lost 4 bases, V lost 3 bases, and 5 bases had no gene match. Germline-derived CDR1 and CDR2 are SGHAT and FQNNGV. The CDR3 length is 15 residues. This CDR3 reads CASSFGGRVPDTQYF. In DNA, the CDR3 is TGTGCCAGCAGCTTTGGCGGGAGGGTGCCAGATACGCAGTATTTT.

The chain recombines TRBV27 with TRBJ1-1; D is ambiguous. With 6 bases removed from V and 6 bases from J, the gap between germline ends came to 11 bases. Germline CDR1 is MNHEY and CDR2 is SMNVEV (reference sequence). This CDR3 spans 12 amino acids. CDR3 DNA: TGTGCCAGCAGGACGGGTAGGTCTGAAGCTTTCTTT. The encoded protein is CASRTGRSEAFF.

The rearrangement links TRBV2 to TRBJ2-7, with 8 bases that match TRBD1. This CDR3 is 14 amino acids long. Germline CDR1 is SNHLY and CDR2 is FYNNEI. J lost 3 bases, V lost 4 bases, and 5 bases had no gene match. The chain's CDR3 is CASSVQGANYEQYF. CDR3 DNA: TGTGCCAGCAGTGTTCAGGGGGCGAACTACGAGCAGTACTTC.

This chain joins TRBV7-3 and TRBJ2-7, with D maybe TRBD1 (6 bases). CDR1 and CDR2 (germline): SGHTA, FQGTGA. CDR3 size: 13 residues. The V end lost 5 bases, the J end lost 5 bases, and 13 bases lay between the germline ends. In nucleotides, the CDR3 is TGTGCCAGCAGCCCCGGGGCAGGGGACGAGCAGTACTTC. Amino acid sequence: CASSPGAGDEQYF. The variable domain in full, completed from reference TRBV7-3 and TRBJ2-7, reads GAGVSQTPSNKVTEKGKYVELRCDPISGHTALYWYRQSLGQGPEFLIYFQGTGAADDSGLPNDRFFAVRPEGSVSTLKIQRTERGDSAVYLCASSPGAGDEQYFGPGTRLTVT.

This clone has only a few counts. The gene calls are TRBV4-3 and TRBJ2-3; possible D gene TRBD2, 6 bases. V was cut by 4 bases and J by 4 bases, with 18 bases left in between. Germline lookup yields CDR1 LGHNA and CDR2 YSLEER. The CDR3 consists of 16 residues. The CDR3 sequence is CASSLNSRPGADTQYF. The CDR3 coding sequence is TGCGCCAGCAGCCTCAACTCGCGCCCGGGGGCAGATACGCAGTATTTT.

The rearrangement uses TRBV7-6 and TRBJ1-1; D is perhaps TRBD1 (5 bases). Germline CDR1 SGHVS, CDR2 FNYEAQ. The ends were cut back, 0 bases at V and 7 bases at J, with 12 bases in the middle. This CDR3 has 14 amino acids. CDR3 nucleotide sequence: TGTGCCAGCAGCTTAGCTGTCAGTCAGGGTGAAGCTTTCTTT. Translation gives CASSLAVSQGEAFF.

This chain links TRBV5-4 with TRBJ2-2; 8 nucleotides align to TRBD2. CDR1 is SGHNT and CDR2 is YYREEE in the germline V gene (reference sequence). CDR3 length: 20 amino acids. J lost 6 bases, V lost 4 bases, and 23 bases had no gene match. The CDR3 sequence is CASSRSQREYLKGVSGELFF. The CDR3 region has the DNA TGTGCCAGCAGCCGTTCTCAGCGGGAGTACTTAAAGGGGGTGTCCGGGGAGCTGTTTTTT.

The rearrangement links TRBV19 to TRBJ1-5; 9 bases are shared with TRBD1. Germline-derived CDR1 and CDR2 are LNHDA and SQIVND (reference sequence). The J segment lost 7 bases and the V segment lost 5 bases, leaving 9 bases of the junction unmatched. CDR3 length equals 15 residues. The CDR3 DNA follows: TGTGCCAGTAGTGTAACGGGACAGGGTCGCCAGCCCCAGCATTTT. This codes for CASSVTGQGRQPQHF.

The chain couples TRBV10-2 to TRBJ1-5; 9 positions match TRBD1. Germline values: CDR1 WSHSY, CDR2 SAAADI. The CDR3 spans 16 residues. The V segment lost 0 bases and the J segment 4 bases; nucleotides outside the gene matches: 4. The CDR3 region has the DNA TGCGCCAGCAGTGAGTCGAAGGGGACAGGGAATCAGCCCCAGCATTTT. This sequence encodes CASSESKGTGNQPQHF.